Below are 23 T cell receptor beta chains sequenced from a single sample in a study of cytomegalovirus exposure and HLA in healthy donors. Both 60 Vbeta primers and 13 Jbeta primers went into the PCR. The method was immunoSEQ multiplex PCR; TCRdb's version includes in-frame clones alone and lacks a portion of them. The sample includes 150,000 to 200,000 clones, 80% to 85% of them seen just once. Sequencing was done on a sample of PBMCs. The receptor source for this set is a human donor in good health.

The CDR3 nucleotides read TGTGCCAGCAGCAGTCGGACCGGGGATCAGCCCCAGCATTTT. It translates to CASSSRTGDQPQHF. This rearrangement joins TRBV7-2 to TRBJ1-5; D gene unclear. This CDR3 has 14 residues. With 5 bases removed from V and 5 bases from J, the gap between germline ends came to 13 bases. The germline V gene encodes CDR1 SGHTA and CDR2 FQGNSA.

The chain combines TRBV5-1 with TRBJ2-5; D gene uncertain. The DNA end is a closer match to TRBJ2-7, so the J assignment may be wrong. The CDR3 has 14 amino acids. The germline gives CDR1 SGHRS, CDR2 YFSETQ. Here the CDR3 reads CASSAAASSYEQYF. CDR3 DNA sequence: TGCGCCAGCAGCGCGGCAGCGAGCTCCTACGAGCAGTACTTC.

V is TRBV7-2 and J is TRBJ1-2; the D gene is possibly TRBD1 (5 bases). CDR3 length: 14 residues. The germline gives CDR1 SGHTA, CDR2 FQGNSA. V shed 6 bases and J shed 1 base, with 12 bases lying between them. CDR3: CASRGGSVNYGYTF. CDR3 DNA sequence: TGTGCCAGCAGGGGGGGGTCAGTTAACTATGGCTACACCTTC.

This clone was counted only a few times. The J gene is TRBJ2-2, the V gene TRBV2, with 13 bases identical to TRBD2. The V segment lost 6 bases and the J segment 4 bases; nucleotides outside the gene matches: 2. This CDR3 spans 15 amino acids. Germline assignment: CDR1 SNHLY and CDR2 FYNNEI. The CDR3 here is CASRGLAGSTGELFF. In nucleotides, the CDR3 is TGTGCCAGCAGGGGACTAGCGGGGAGCACCGGGGAGCTGTTTTTT.

This chain links TRBV27 with TRBJ2-3; D unresolved. CDR1 and CDR2 (germline): MNHEY, SMNVEV (reference sequence). This CDR3 is 14 amino acids long. The V end was cut by 6 bases, the J end by 3 bases, with 13 bases between. The CDR3 reads CASRSLVVTDTQYF. For the CDR3, the DNA is TGTGCCAGCAGGAGCCTTGTCGTGACAGATACGCAGTATTTT.

The chain links TRBV2 to TRBJ2-7, with D tentatively TRBD2 (6 bases). Trimming left V 7 bases short and J 7 bases short, with 17 bases between. Germline values: CDR1 SNHLY, CDR2 FYNNEI. The CDR3 totals 13 residues. The DNA for the CDR3 is TGTGCCAGCACCAACAGCGGGTTCGGGGAGCAGTACTTC. Its protein product is CASTNSGFGEQYF.

CDR3 sequence (DNA): TGTGCCAGCAGCTCTCGCCCCGGGACTGAAAGTTACGAGCAGTACTTC. It encodes CASSSRPGTESYEQYF. V gene TRBV7-8 combines with J gene TRBJ2-7, with D maybe TRBD2 (6 bases). Trimming left V 4 bases short and J 4 bases short, with 20 bases between. There are 16 residues in the CDR3. Germline lookup yields CDR1 SGHVS and CDR2 FQNEAQ.

This chain uses TRBV4-2 with TRBJ1-1, with TRBD1 as a possible D gene (6 bases). Looked up from germline, CDR1 is LGHNA and CDR2 is YNFKEQ. V was cut by 2 bases and J by 0 bases, with 10 bases left in between. The CDR3 contains 15 residues. The CDR3 sequence: CASSQLTGLNTEAFF. The DNA for the CDR3 is TGTGCCAGCAGCCAACTTACAGGGTTGAACACTGAAGCTTTCTTT.

This chain connects TRBV5-4 to TRBJ1-2; no reliable D call. Germline V gene sequence: CDR1 SGHNT, CDR2 YYREEE (reference sequence). The V end was cut by 0 bases, the J end by 8 bases, with 8 bases between. This CDR3 has 12 amino acids. CDR3 coding DNA: TGTGCCAGCAGCTTGGGGTTTCGGGGCTACACCTTC. Protein: CASSLGFRGYTF.

This chain joins TRBV4-1 and TRBJ2-1, with TRBD1 as a possible D gene (6 bases). Germline V gene sequence: CDR1 MGHRA, CDR2 YSYEKL. The length of the CDR3 is 17 residues. V dropped 0 bases and J dropped 4 bases, with 16 bases sitting between them. CDR3 sequence reads: CASSQEPDRDLYNEQFF. CDR3 coding DNA: TGCGCCAGCAGCCAAGAACCGGACAGAGACTTATACAATGAGCAGTTCTTC.

V usage is TRBV11-2 and J usage is TRBJ2-5, with 11 nucleotides matching TRBD1. V was clipped by 4 bases and J by 7 bases; unmatched bases: 5. Germline V gives CDR1 SGHAT, CDR2 FQNNGV. CDR3 length equals 14 residues. CDR3 DNA sequence: TGTGCCAGCAGCTCGGGACAGGGGGAGGGGACCCAGTACTTC. This gives the protein CASSSGQGEGTQYF.

The rearrangement links TRBV5-6 to TRBJ2-7; D gene unclear. Per the germline V gene, CDR1 is SGHDT and CDR2 is YYEEEE. The CDR3 sequence is 15 residues long. Deletions cut 0 bases from V and 0 bases from J, with 10 bases between. CDR3 amino acids: CASSLAGLSSYEQYF. CDR3 DNA: TGTGCCAGCAGCTTGGCCGGGTTGAGCTCCTACGAGCAGTACTTC.

The gene calls are TRBV7-2 and TRBJ2-7; D is possibly TRBD1 (6 bases). Germline V CDR1 and CDR2: SGHTA, FQGNSA. The CDR3 has 16 amino acids. V shed 6 bases and J shed 0 bases, with 18 bases lying between them. CDR3 DNA sequence: TGTGCCAGCAGTTCCAAGGACAGCTCCCTCTCCTACGAGCAGTACTTC. Its protein product is CASSSKDSSLSYEQYF.

This clone was seen a single time. The chain is built from TRBV2 and TRBJ1-4; 9 nucleotides agree with TRBD1. Germline lookup yields CDR1 SNHLY and CDR2 FYNNEI. The ends lost 6 bases at V and 3 bases at J; junction bases unmatched: 5. This CDR3 is 15 amino acids long. The CDR3 protein is CASSVRDRANEKLFF. The CDR3 DNA follows: TGTGCCAGCAGCGTCAGGGACAGGGCTAATGAAAAACTGTTTTTT.

This clone was counted between two and nine times. V gene TRBV2 combines with J gene TRBJ2-1; possible D gene TRBD2, 6 bases. This CDR3 is 15 amino acids long. Germline assignment: CDR1 SNHLY and CDR2 FYNNEI. V lost 3 bases, J lost 0 bases, and 9 bases lay in between. CDR3 bases: TGTGCCAGCAGTGAGGAGGGGAGCTCCTACAATGAGCAGTTCTTC. Residues: CASSEEGSSYNEQFF.

The chain is built from TRBV7-6 and TRBJ2-7; D is possibly TRBD2 (5 bases). Germline V gene data show CDR1 as SGHVS and CDR2 as FNYEAQ. The CDR3 has 15 amino acids. V lost 1 base and J 2 bases, leaving 12 bases between the germline ends. The CDR3 here is CASSLEHGETYEQYF. CDR3 nucleotides: TGTGCCAGCAGCTTAGAGCACGGGGAGACCTACGAGCAGTACTTC.

The rearrangement joins TRBV15 to TRBJ2-7; weak D call: TRBD1 (5 bases). V was pared by 1 base and J by 4 bases, with 14 bases between. CDR1 is LNHNV and CDR2 is YYDKDF in the germline V gene (reference sequence). CDR3 length: 15 amino acids. CDR3 region: CATSRAAGYSYEQYF. Here the CDR3 DNA reads TGTGCCACCAGCAGAGCAGCAGGGTATTCGTACGAGCAGTACTTC.

J is TRBJ1-2 and V is TRBV2; no definite D call. Germline V gene lookup returns CDR1 SNHLY and CDR2 FYNNEI. The length of the CDR3 is 15 residues. V lost 3 bases to trimming and J lost 8 bases, with 19 bases between them. The CDR3 sequence is CASSDTLVEGKGYTF. DNA of the CDR3: TGTGCCAGCAGTGATACCCTGGTCGAGGGTAAAGGCTACACCTTC.

The rearrangement links TRBV6-4 to TRBJ2-7, with 11 bases that match TRBD2. CDR1 is MRHNA and CDR2 is SNTAGT in the germline V gene. V shed 4 bases and J 5 bases; nucleotides not matched to a gene: 10. This CDR3 has 16 amino acids. The CDR3 DNA reads as TGTGCCAGCAGTGTTGGTGGGGGGACTAGCGGTCACGAGCAGTACTTC. Residues: CASSVGGGTSGHEQYF.

This sequence joins TRBV2 and TRBJ1-3; D is unresolved. V was clipped by 3 bases and J by 3 bases, with 18 bases between them. Germline lookup yields CDR1 SNHLY and CDR2 FYNNEI. CDR3 size: 17 residues. The CDR3 reads CASSDGQNPLYGNTIYF. The CDR3 nucleotides read TGTGCCAGCAGTGATGGCCAGAATCCTCTGTATGGAAACACCATATATTTT.

The chain uses TRBV6-1 and TRBJ2-2; 8 bases fit TRBD2. The CDR3 consists of 15 residues. V gave up 2 bases and J gave up 4 bases; unmatched junction bases: 3. The germline gives CDR1 MNHNS, CDR2 SASEGT. CDR3 sequence: CASSEPGTSTGELFF. The CDR3 DNA reads TGTGCCAGCAGTGAACCTGGGACTAGCACCGGGGAGCTGTTTTTT.

J is TRBJ2-1 and V is TRBV29-1; TRBD1 agrees at 8 bases. The CDR3 contains 15 residues. V trimming: 6 bases; J trimming: 5 bases; junction bases outside the gene matches: 12. CDR1 is SQVTM, CDR2 ANQGSEA, per germline. CDR3 residues: CSVGTGTGLNNEQFF. The CDR3 DNA reads as TGCAGCGTCGGGACGGGGACAGGTTTGAACAATGAGCAGTTCTTC.

The V gene is TRBV4-1, the J gene TRBJ2-1, with D tentatively TRBD2 (6 bases). Trimming took 5 bases from V and 2 from J, leaving 16 bases between them. The CDR3 has 16 residues. Germline lookup yields CDR1 MGHRA and CDR2 YSYEKL. CDR3 nucleotides: TGCGCCAGCAGCGGGAGCGGGCGGGGCACCTACAATGAGCAGTTCTTC. This encodes CASSGSGRGTYNEQFF.